Listed here are 5 T cell receptor beta chains from one sample, sequenced in a study of cytomegalovirus exposure and HLA in healthy donors. PCR involved 60 Vbeta and 13 Jbeta primers. The assay was immunoSEQ multiplex PCR, and TCRdb's table has in-frame clones only and misses some. This sample has roughly 290,000 clones, with around 80% found just once. Sequencing used PBMCs. These receptors were obtained from a girl aged 2 to 10 in good health and CMV-seronegative.

The V gene is TRBV25-1, the J gene TRBJ1-1; D is possibly TRBD1 (5 bases). Germline loops: CDR1 MGHDK, CDR2 SYGVNS. V was pared by 2 bases and J by 1 base, with 14 bases between. The CDR3 is made up of 16 amino acids. The DNA of the CDR3 is TGTGCCAGCAGTGAAGGGCCGCGGGGGACGAACACTGAAGCTTTCTTT. This sequence encodes CASSEGPRGTNTEAFF.

The V call is TRBV7-9, the J call TRBJ1-1, with D unresolved. The CDR3 spans 13 residues. Germline V CDR1 and CDR2: SEHNR, FQNEAQ (reference sequence). Trimming cost V 3 bases and J 6 bases, with 11 bases left between them. This chain's CDR3 is CASSLRLNAEAFF. The CDR3 bases are TGTGCCAGCAGCTTGAGGTTAAACGCTGAAGCTTTCTTT.

This chain joins TRBV7-8 and TRBJ2-2; the match to TRBD2 covers 7 bases. The CDR3 has 16 residues. V shed 3 bases and J 3 bases; nucleotides not matched to a gene: 7. Looked up from germline, CDR1 is SGHVS and CDR2 is FQNEAQ. The CDR3 here is CASSFSSGGDTGELFF. The CDR3, as DNA: TGTGCCAGCAGCTTCTCGTCTGGGGGGGACACCGGGGAGCTGTTTTTT.

The rearrangement joins TRBV4-2 to TRBJ2-1; a weak D match, TRBD2 (6 bases). Germline V CDR1 and CDR2: LGHNA, YNFKEQ. The CDR3 runs 16 residues. V lost 0 bases and J lost 10, with 19 bases in between. This chain's CDR3 is CASSQDRLAPRVEQFF. Written as DNA, the CDR3 is TGTGCCAGCAGCCAAGATAGGCTAGCGCCGAGGGTGGAGCAGTTCTTC.

V and J are TRBV6-1 and TRBJ2-7; D is undetermined. The CDR3 extends over 13 amino acids. In germline, CDR1 is MNHNS, CDR2 SASEGT. Trimming took off 6 bases at V and 1 base at J, with 10 bases between the two ends. The CDR3 is CASRHLPSYEQYF. In DNA, the CDR3 is TGTGCCAGCAGACATTTACCTTCCTACGAGCAGTACTTC.